The rows below give T cell receptor beta chains drawn from one sample of a study of T cell changes during pregnancy in multiple sclerosis. The table came from immunoSEQ multiplex PCR; TCRdb's copy has only in-frame clones and leaves some out. The data hold tens of thousands of clones, with 86% observed a single time. Sequencing used CD4+ T cells from peripheral blood mononuclear cells, obtained in the first trimester of pregnancy. Source of these receptors: a female donor in good health, enrolled as a control in a pregnancy study. The CDR3 runs from the conserved cysteine through the conserved F or W. A D gene is named only where the DNA matches it firmly. The size of a clone is reported for some rows only, either as once, few or many, or as a class for expanded clones.

abundance: few; v_gene: TRBV5-6; j_gene: TRBJ1-4; d_gene: .; CDR3aa: CASSPRDNGFEKLFF; CDR3nt: TGTGCCAGCAGCCCGAGGGACAACGGTTTTGAAAAACTGTTTTTT
abundance: once; v_gene: TRBV9; j_gene: TRBJ2-5; d_gene: .; CDR3aa: CASSEAPEEEETQYF; CDR3nt: TGTGCCAGCAGCGAGGCACCAGAGGAAGAAGAGACCCAGTACTTC
abundance: .; v_gene: TRBV20-1; j_gene: TRBJ1-1; d_gene: .; CDR3aa: CSARDWGGAFF; CDR3nt: TGCAGTGCTAGAGATTGGGGGGGGGCTTTCTTT
abundance: once; v_gene: TRBV4-3; j_gene: TRBJ2-4; d_gene: TRBD1; CDR3aa: CASSQNRGTKNIQYF; CDR3nt: TGCGCCAGCAGCCAAAACAGGGGAACTAAAAACATTCAGTACTTC
abundance: once; v_gene: TRBV6-5; j_gene: TRBJ2-7; d_gene: TRBD1; CDR3aa: CASSYARGPEQYF; CDR3nt: TGTGCCAGCAGTTACGCCAGGGGGCCCGAGCAGTACTTC
abundance: .; v_gene: TRBV9; j_gene: TRBJ1-2; d_gene: TRBD1; CDR3aa: CASSVDGQAYGYTF; CDR3nt: TGTGCCAGCAGCGTAGATGGACAGGCCTATGGCTACACCTTC
abundance: .; v_gene: TRBV25-1; j_gene: TRBJ2-1; d_gene: .; CDR3aa: CASRSEYNEQFF; CDR3nt: TGTGCCAGCAGGTCGGAGTACAATGAGCAGTTCTTC
abundance: .; v_gene: TRBV28; j_gene: TRBJ2-2; d_gene: TRBD1; CDR3aa: CASMGTGLTGELFF; CDR3nt: TGTGCCAGCATGGGGACAGGGCTCACCGGGGAGCTGTTTTTT
abundance: .; v_gene: TRBV7-2; j_gene: TRBJ1-6; d_gene: TRBD1; CDR3aa: CASSSLRQGDNSPLHF; CDR3nt: TGTGCCAGCAGCTCCCTTCGACAGGGAGATAATTCACCCCTCCACTTT
abundance: .; v_gene: TRBV19; j_gene: TRBJ1-5; d_gene: TRBD1; CDR3aa: CASSRGLYSNQPQHF; CDR3nt: TGTGCCAGTAGCAGGGGGTTGTATAGCAATCAGCCCCAGCATTTT
abundance: .; v_gene: TRBV29-1; j_gene: TRBJ2-1; d_gene: TRBD1; CDR3aa: CSVDTGQYNEQFF; CDR3nt: TGCAGCGTTGATACGGGACAGTACAATGAGCAGTTCTTC
abundance: .; v_gene: TRBV29-1; j_gene: TRBJ1-2; d_gene: .; CDR3aa: CSSREGNYGYTF; CDR3nt: TGCAGCAGCCGTGAGGGAAACTATGGCTACACCTTC
abundance: once; v_gene: TRBV5-4; j_gene: TRBJ2-2; d_gene: TRBD1; CDR3aa: CASSFPGQGSGELFF; CDR3nt: TGTGCCAGCAGCTTTCCGGGACAGGGGTCCGGGGAGCTGTTTTTT
abundance: .; v_gene: TRBV5-5; j_gene: TRBJ2-7; d_gene: TRBD2; CDR3aa: CASSPGASGRVNGEQYF; CDR3nt: TGTGCCAGCAGCCCTGGGGCTAGCGGGAGGGTCAACGGCGAGCAGTACTTC
abundance: .; v_gene: TRBV7-9; j_gene: TRBJ2-3; d_gene: .; CDR3aa: CASSLNSRDTQYF; CDR3nt: TGTGCCAGCAGCTTAAACTCACGTGATACGCAGTATTTT
abundance: .; v_gene: TRBV19; j_gene: TRBJ2-7; d_gene: .; CDR3aa: CATQADPTYEQYF; CDR3nt: TGTGCGACACAGGCCGACCCTACCTACGAGCAGTACTTC
abundance: .; v_gene: TRBV6-1; j_gene: TRBJ1-6; d_gene: .; CDR3aa: CASSETIKSSYNSPLHF; CDR3nt: TGTGCCAGCAGTGAAACTATTAAGAGCTCCTATAATTCACCCCTCCACTTT
abundance: .; v_gene: TRBV9; j_gene: TRBJ1-6; d_gene: TRBD1; CDR3aa: CASSGSGTGPNSPLHF; CDR3nt: TGTGCCAGCAGCGGGTCCGGGACAGGGCCTAATTCACCCCTCCACTTT
abundance: once; v_gene: TRBV7-3; j_gene: TRBJ1-1; d_gene: TRBD1; CDR3aa: CASSQRQGTEAFF; CDR3nt: TGTGCCAGCAGCCAGCGACAGGGCACTGAAGCTTTCTTT
abundance: once; v_gene: TRBV28; j_gene: TRBJ2-2; d_gene: TRBD1; CDR3aa: CASSDRAGELFF; CDR3nt: TGTGCCAGCAGCGACAGGGCCGGGGAGCTGTTTTTT
abundance: once; v_gene: TRBV10-3; j_gene: TRBJ1-3; d_gene: .; CDR3aa: CAISMSGEGNTIYF; CDR3nt: TGTGCCATCAGTATGTCCGGGGAGGGAAACACCATATATTTT
abundance: once; v_gene: TRBV11-2; j_gene: TRBJ2-7; d_gene: .; CDR3aa: CASSSLRNRDAYEQYF; CDR3nt: TGTGCCAGCAGCTCCCTCCGGAACAGGGATGCCTACGAGCAGTACTTC
abundance: .; v_gene: TRBV6-4; j_gene: TRBJ2-3; d_gene: TRBD2; CDR3aa: CASSGGGDTDTQYF; CDR3nt: TGTGCCAGCAGTGGCGGGGGGGACACAGATACGCAGTATTTT
abundance: .; v_gene: TRBV7-9; j_gene: TRBJ2-5; d_gene: TRBD1; CDR3aa: CASSTPGTGETQYF; CDR3nt: TGTGCCAGCAGCACCCCCGGGACAGGGGAGACCCAGTACTTC
abundance: .; v_gene: TRBV19; j_gene: TRBJ1-4; d_gene: .; CDR3aa: CASSEDTSTNEKLFF; CDR3nt: TGTGCCAGTAGTGAGGACACTTCAACTAATGAAAAACTGTTTTTT
abundance: .; v_gene: TRBV29-1; j_gene: TRBJ2-4; d_gene: .; CDR3aa: CSGTGAKNIQYF; CDR3nt: TGCAGCGGGACTGGGGCCAAAAACATTCAGTACTTC
abundance: .; v_gene: TRBV7-9; j_gene: TRBJ2-1; d_gene: TRBD2; CDR3aa: CASSSPGLGNEQFF; CDR3nt: TGTGCCAGCAGCTCCCCCGGACTAGGCAATGAGCAGTTCTTC
abundance: .; v_gene: TRBV7-9; j_gene: TRBJ1-2; d_gene: .; CDR3aa: CASSLMAASTYGYTF; CDR3nt: TGTGCCAGCAGCTTAATGGCGGCTTCTACCTATGGCTACACCTTC
abundance: once; v_gene: TRBV5-1; j_gene: TRBJ2-3; d_gene: .; CDR3aa: CASNRQEGSTDTQYF; CDR3nt: TGCGCCAGCAACCGACAGGAAGGGAGCACAGATACGCAGTATTTT
abundance: .; v_gene: TRBV10-1; j_gene: TRBJ2-3; d_gene: TRBD1; CDR3aa: CASSDPEDRSTDTQYF; CDR3nt: TGCGCCAGCAGTGATCCGGAGGACAGGTCCACAGATACGCAGTATTTT
abundance: .; v_gene: TRBV19; j_gene: TRBJ2-2; d_gene: TRBD2; CDR3aa: CASSRREGLTGELFF; CDR3nt: TGTGCCAGTAGTCGGCGGGAGGGCCTTACCGGGGAGCTGTTTTTT
abundance: .; v_gene: TRBV19; j_gene: TRBJ1-1; d_gene: .; CDR3aa: CASMVGWRGRANTEAFF; CDR3nt: TGTGCCAGTATGGTGGGGTGGAGGGGAAGGGCGAACACTGAAGCTTTCTTT
abundance: .; v_gene: TRBV6-5; j_gene: TRBJ2-3; d_gene: TRBD2; CDR3aa: CASSWGLAGSTDTQYF; CDR3nt: TGTGCCAGCAGTTGGGGACTAGCGGGGAGCACAGATACGCAGTATTTT
abundance: .; v_gene: TRBV28; j_gene: TRBJ1-4; d_gene: .; CDR3aa: CASSLTRGNEKLFF; CDR3nt: TGTGCCAGCAGTTTAACCAGGGGTAATGAAAAACTGTTTTTT
abundance: .; v_gene: TRBV11-2; j_gene: TRBJ2-7; d_gene: .; CDR3aa: CASSLPRGPRGNSYEQYF; CDR3nt: TGTGCCAGCAGCTTACCTCGGGGGCCCAGGGGGAACTCCTACGAGCAGTACTTC
abundance: .; v_gene: TRBV5-1; j_gene: TRBJ2-3; d_gene: .; CDR3aa: CASRSRLSTDTQYF; CDR3nt: TGCGCCAGCAGGTCGAGACTGTCCACAGATACGCAGTATTTT
abundance: .; v_gene: TRBV11-3; j_gene: TRBJ1-3; d_gene: .; CDR3aa: CASSLAAGSGNTIYF; CDR3nt: TGTGCCAGCAGCTTAGCCGCCGGCTCTGGAAACACCATATATTTT
abundance: .; v_gene: TRBV7-8; j_gene: TRBJ2-6; d_gene: .; CDR3aa: CASSVTGTGGGGANVLTF; CDR3nt: TGTGCCAGCAGCGTAACGGGGACCGGGGGTGGAGGGGCCAACGTCCTGACTTTC
abundance: .; v_gene: TRBV7-8; j_gene: TRBJ1-5; d_gene: .; CDR3aa: CASTVDGGYSQPQHF; CDR3nt: TGTGCCAGCACCGTTGATGGAGGGTACAGTCAGCCCCAGCATTTT
abundance: .; v_gene: TRBV10-3; j_gene: TRBJ2-1; d_gene: TRBD1; CDR3aa: CAISESGDSANEQFF; CDR3nt: TGTGCCATCAGTGAGTCGGGGGACAGTGCCAATGAGCAGTTCTTC
abundance: .; v_gene: TRBV6-1; j_gene: TRBJ2-7; d_gene: TRBD1; CDR3aa: CASSDGTGTYEQYF; CDR3nt: TGTGCCAGCAGTGATGGGACAGGGACCTACGAGCAGTACTTC
abundance: medium-sized; v_gene: TRBV7-9; j_gene: TRBJ2-3; d_gene: .; CDR3aa: CASSLGDSTDTQYF; CDR3nt: TGTGCCAGCAGTTTGGGGGACTCCACAGATACGCAGTATTTT
abundance: .; v_gene: TRBV6-6; j_gene: TRBJ2-1; d_gene: .; CDR3aa: CASSYPQGWGSGEQFF; CDR3nt: TGTGCCAGCAGTTACCCCCAGGGGTGGGGTAGTGGTGAGCAGTTCTTC
abundance: once; v_gene: TRBV7-8; j_gene: TRBJ2-3; d_gene: .; CDR3aa: CASSLAVRGSTDTQYF; CDR3nt: TGTGCCAGCAGCTTAGCTGTCAGGGGTAGCACAGATACGCAGTATTTT
abundance: .; v_gene: TRBV4-1; j_gene: TRBJ1-6; d_gene: TRBD1; CDR3aa: CASSQDQGQGSYNSPLHF; CDR3nt: TGCGCCAGCAGCCAAGATCAGGGACAGGGCTCCTATAATTCACCCCTCCACTTT
abundance: .; v_gene: TRBV5-1; j_gene: TRBJ2-1; d_gene: .; CDR3aa: CASSFLQANNEQFF; CDR3nt: TGCGCCAGCAGCTTCCTACAGGCCAACAATGAGCAGTTCTTC
abundance: .; v_gene: TRBV4-1; j_gene: TRBJ1-1; d_gene: .; CDR3aa: CASSQSTVALAFF; CDR3nt: TGCGCCAGCAGCCAATCGACAGTGGCTTTGGCTTTCTTT
abundance: medium-sized; v_gene: TRBV7-3; j_gene: TRBJ2-1; d_gene: TRBD2; CDR3aa: CASSLNSGGALDEQFF; CDR3nt: TGTGCCAGCAGCCTTAATAGCGGGGGGGCTTTGGATGAGCAGTTCTTC
abundance: .; v_gene: TRBV7-8; j_gene: TRBJ1-2; d_gene: .; CDR3aa: CASSLGQGYGYTF; CDR3nt: TGTGCCAGCAGCTTAGGGCAGGGGTATGGCTACACCTTC
abundance: .; v_gene: TRBV7-9; j_gene: TRBJ1-2; d_gene: .; CDR3aa: CASIGSGYGYTF; CDR3nt: TGTGCCAGCATCGGGAGTGGCTATGGCTACACCTTC
abundance: once; v_gene: TRBV7-8; j_gene: TRBJ1-5; d_gene: .; CDR3aa: CASSPQDSNQPQHF; CDR3nt: TGTGCCAGCAGCCCTCAGGATAGCAATCAGCCCCAGCATTTT
abundance: .; v_gene: TRBV2; j_gene: TRBJ2-7; d_gene: .; CDR3aa: CASSLADSYEQYF; CDR3nt: TGTGCCAGCAGTCTTGCGGATTCCTACGAGCAGTACTTC